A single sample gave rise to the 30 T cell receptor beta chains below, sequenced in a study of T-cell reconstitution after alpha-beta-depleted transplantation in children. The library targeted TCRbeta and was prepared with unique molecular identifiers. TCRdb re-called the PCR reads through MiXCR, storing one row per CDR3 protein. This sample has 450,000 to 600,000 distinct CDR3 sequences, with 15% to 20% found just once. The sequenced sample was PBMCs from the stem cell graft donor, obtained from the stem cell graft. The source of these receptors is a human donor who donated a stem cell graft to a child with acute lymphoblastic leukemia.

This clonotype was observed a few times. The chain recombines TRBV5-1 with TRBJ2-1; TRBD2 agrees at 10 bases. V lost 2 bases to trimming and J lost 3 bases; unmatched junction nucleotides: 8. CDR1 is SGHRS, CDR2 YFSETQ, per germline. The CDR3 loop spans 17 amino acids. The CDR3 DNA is TGCGCCAGCAGCTTAATTGAACGGACTAGCGGCTACAATGAGCAGTTCTTC. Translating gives CASSLIERTSGYNEQFF.

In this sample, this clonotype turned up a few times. The CDR3 region is CASSHTSTDTQYF. DNA of the CDR3: TGTGCCAGCAGTCATACTAGCACAGATACGCAGTATTTT. The V call is TRBV12-3 or TRBV12-4, the J call TRBJ2-3; no reliable D call. The V end was cut by 5 bases, the J end by 0 bases, with 6 bases between. The CDR3 is made up of 13 amino acids.

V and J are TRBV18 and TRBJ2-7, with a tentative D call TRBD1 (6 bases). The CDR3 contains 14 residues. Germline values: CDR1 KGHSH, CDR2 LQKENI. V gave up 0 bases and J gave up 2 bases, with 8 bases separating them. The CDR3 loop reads CASSPPDSPYEQYF. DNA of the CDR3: TGTGCCAGCTCACCACCGGACAGTCCCTACGAGCAGTACTTC.

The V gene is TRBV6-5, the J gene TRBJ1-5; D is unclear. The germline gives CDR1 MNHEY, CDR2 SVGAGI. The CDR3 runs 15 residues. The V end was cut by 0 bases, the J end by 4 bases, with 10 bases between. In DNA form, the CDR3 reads TGTGCCAGCAGTTACTCCCGACGGGTAAATCAGCCCCAGCATTTT. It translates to CASSYSRRVNQPQHF.

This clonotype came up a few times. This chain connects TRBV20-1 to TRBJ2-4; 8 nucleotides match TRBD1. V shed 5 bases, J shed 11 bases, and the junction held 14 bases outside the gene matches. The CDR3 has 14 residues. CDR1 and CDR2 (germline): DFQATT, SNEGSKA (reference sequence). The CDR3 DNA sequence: TGCAGTGCTCAGAGAACCGGGACAGGCATGTTTCAGTACTTC. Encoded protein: CSAQRTGTGMFQYF.

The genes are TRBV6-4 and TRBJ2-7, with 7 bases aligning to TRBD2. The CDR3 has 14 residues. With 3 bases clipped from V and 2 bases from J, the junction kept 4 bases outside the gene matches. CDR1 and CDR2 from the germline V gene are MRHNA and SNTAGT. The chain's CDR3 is CASSEASGAYEQYF. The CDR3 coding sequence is TGTGCCAGCAGTGAGGCTAGCGGAGCCTACGAGCAGTACTTC.

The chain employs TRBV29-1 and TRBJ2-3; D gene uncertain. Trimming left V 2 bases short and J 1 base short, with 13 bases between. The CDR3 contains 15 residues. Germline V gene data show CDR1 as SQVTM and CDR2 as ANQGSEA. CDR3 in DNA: TGCAGCGTTGAAACATCTGGAATCGGCACAGATACGCAGTATTTT. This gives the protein CSVETSGIGTDTQYF.

CDR3 nucleotides: TGTGCCAGCAGTAGGAGGGCGGGCCGGGAGCTGTTTTTT. Protein: CASSRRAGRELFF. The chain combines TRBV6-1 with TRBJ2-2; tentative D call: TRBD2 (6 bases). Germline assignment: CDR1 MNHNS and CDR2 SASEGT. Trimming cost V 5 bases and J 9 bases, with 13 bases left between them. The CDR3 consists of 13 residues.

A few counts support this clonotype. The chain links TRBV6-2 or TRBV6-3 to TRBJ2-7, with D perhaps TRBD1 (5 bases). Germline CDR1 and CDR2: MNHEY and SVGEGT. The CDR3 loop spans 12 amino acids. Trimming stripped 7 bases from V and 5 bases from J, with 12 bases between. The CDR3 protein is CASTQGSNEQYF. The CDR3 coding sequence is TGTGCCAGCACCCAGGGTTCCAACGAGCAGTACTTC.

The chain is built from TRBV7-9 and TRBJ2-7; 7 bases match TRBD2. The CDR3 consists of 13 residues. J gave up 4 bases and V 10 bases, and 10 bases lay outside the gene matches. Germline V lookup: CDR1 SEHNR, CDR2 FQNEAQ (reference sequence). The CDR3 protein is CAISTSMVYEQYF. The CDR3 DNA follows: TGTGCCATCTCGACTAGCATGGTTTACGAGCAGTACTTC.

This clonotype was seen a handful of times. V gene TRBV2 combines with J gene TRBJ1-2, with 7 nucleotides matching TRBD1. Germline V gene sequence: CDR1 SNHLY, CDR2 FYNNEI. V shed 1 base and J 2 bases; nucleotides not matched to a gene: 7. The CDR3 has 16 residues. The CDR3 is CASSEVETGQNYGYTF. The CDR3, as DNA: TGTGCCAGCAGTGAAGTCGAGACAGGGCAAAACTATGGCTACACCTTC.

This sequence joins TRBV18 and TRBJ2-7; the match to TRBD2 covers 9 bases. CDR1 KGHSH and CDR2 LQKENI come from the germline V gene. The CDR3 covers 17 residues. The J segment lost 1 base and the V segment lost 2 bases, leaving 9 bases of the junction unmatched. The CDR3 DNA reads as TGTGCCAGCTCACCAACGATTAGCGGGAGTTCTTCCTACGAGCAGTACTTC. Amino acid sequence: CASSPTISGSSSYEQYF. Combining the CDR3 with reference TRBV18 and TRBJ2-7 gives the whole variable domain NAGVMQNPRHLVRRRGQEARLRCSPMKGHSHVYWYRQLPEEGLKFMVYLQKENIIDESGMPKERFSAEFPKEGPSILRIQQVVRGDSAAYFCASSPTISGSSSYEQYFGPGTRLTVT.

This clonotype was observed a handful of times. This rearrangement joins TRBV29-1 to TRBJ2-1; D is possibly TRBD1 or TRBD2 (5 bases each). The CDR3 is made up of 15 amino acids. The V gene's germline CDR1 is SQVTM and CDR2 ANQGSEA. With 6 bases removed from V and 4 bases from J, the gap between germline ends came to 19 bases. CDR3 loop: CSVGRGSSPYNEQFF. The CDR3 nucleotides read TGCAGCGTGGGACGGGGCTCTTCCCCGTACAATGAGCAGTTCTTC.

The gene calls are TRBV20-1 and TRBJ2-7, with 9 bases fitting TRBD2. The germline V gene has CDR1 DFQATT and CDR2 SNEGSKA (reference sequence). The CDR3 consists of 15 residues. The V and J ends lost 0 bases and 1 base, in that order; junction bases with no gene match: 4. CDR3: CSARDGAGGSYEQYF. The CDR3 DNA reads TGCAGTGCTAGAGATGGGGCGGGAGGGTCCTACGAGCAGTACTTC.

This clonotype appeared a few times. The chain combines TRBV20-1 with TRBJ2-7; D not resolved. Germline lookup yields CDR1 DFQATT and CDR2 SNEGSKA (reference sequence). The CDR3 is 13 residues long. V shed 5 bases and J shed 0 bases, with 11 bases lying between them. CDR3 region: CSAHGPSSYEQYF. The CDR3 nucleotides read TGCAGTGCTCACGGACCGAGCTCCTACGAGCAGTACTTC.

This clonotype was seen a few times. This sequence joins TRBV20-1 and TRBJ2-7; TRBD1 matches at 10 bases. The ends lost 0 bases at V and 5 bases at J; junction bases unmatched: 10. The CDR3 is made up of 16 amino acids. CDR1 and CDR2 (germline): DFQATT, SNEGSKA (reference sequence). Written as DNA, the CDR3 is TGCAGTGCTAGAGACCCCGAGGGGACAGGGGTAAACGAGCAGTACTTC. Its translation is CSARDPEGTGVNEQYF.

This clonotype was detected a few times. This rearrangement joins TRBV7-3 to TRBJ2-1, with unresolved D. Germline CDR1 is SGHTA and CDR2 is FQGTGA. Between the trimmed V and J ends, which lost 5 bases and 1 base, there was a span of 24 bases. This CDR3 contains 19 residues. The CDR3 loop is CASSQRSSYGSWSYNEQFF. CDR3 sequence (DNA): TGTGCCAGCAGCCAAAGGTCCTCCTACGGGTCGTGGTCCTACAATGAGCAGTTCTTC.

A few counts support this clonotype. CDR3 in DNA: TGTGCCAGCAGCCCGGGTTTGAAGCGGTTCTTC. Its protein is CASSPGLKRFF. The rearrangement uses TRBV3-1 and TRBJ2-1; D is ambiguous. CDR3 size: 11 residues. CDR1 LGHDT and CDR2 YNNKEL come from the germline V gene (reference sequence). With 4 bases removed from V and 15 bases from J, the gap between germline ends came to 13 bases.

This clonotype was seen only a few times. DNA of the CDR3: TGTGCCAGCAGCTTAACTGTGACTAGGGGCAATGAGCAGTTCTTC. Translating gives CASSLTVTRGNEQFF. This chain connects TRBV7-3 to TRBJ2-1; perhaps TRBD2 as D (6 bases). CDR3 size: 15 residues. The V gene lost 0 bases and the J gene lost 6 bases, with 12 bases spanning the gap. Germline assignment: CDR1 SGHTA and CDR2 FQGTGA.

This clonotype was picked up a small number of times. CDR3 bases: TGCAGCGTTGAAGCAGGGGGCGGAGGTCAGCCCCAGCATTTT. Protein: CSVEAGGGGQPQHF. This chain joins TRBV29-1 and TRBJ1-5; 8 bases line up with TRBD1. The CDR3 is 14 amino acids. The trim removed 1 base at V and 6 bases at J, leaving 5 bases unmatched. Per germline, CDR1 SQVTM and CDR2 ANQGSEA.

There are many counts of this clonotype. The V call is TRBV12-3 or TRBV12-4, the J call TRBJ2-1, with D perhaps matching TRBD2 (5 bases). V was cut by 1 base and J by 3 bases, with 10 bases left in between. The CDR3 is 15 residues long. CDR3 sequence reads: CASSLGSGNYNEQFF. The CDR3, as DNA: TGTGCCAGCAGTTTAGGAAGCGGAAACTACAATGAGCAGTTCTTC.

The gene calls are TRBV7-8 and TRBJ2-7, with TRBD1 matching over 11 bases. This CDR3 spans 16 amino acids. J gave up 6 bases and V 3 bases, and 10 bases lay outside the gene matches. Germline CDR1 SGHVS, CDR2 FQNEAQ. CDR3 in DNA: TGTGCCAGCAGCTTGGACCCGGGACAGGGGGACGGCGAGCAGTACTTC. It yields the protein CASSLDPGQGDGEQYF.

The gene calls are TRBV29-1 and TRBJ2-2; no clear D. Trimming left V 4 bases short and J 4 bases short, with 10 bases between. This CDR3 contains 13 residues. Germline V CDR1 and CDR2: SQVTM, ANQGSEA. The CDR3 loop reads CSVGTTPTGELFF. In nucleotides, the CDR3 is TGCAGCGTTGGCACCACCCCCACCGGGGAGCTGTTTTTT.

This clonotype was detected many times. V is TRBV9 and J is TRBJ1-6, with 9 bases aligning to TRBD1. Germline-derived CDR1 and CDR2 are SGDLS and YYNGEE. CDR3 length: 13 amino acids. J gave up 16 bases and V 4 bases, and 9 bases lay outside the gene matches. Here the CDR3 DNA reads TGTGCCAGCAGCCTGGACAGGGGTGGTGGGCTCCACTTT. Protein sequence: CASSLDRGGGLHF.

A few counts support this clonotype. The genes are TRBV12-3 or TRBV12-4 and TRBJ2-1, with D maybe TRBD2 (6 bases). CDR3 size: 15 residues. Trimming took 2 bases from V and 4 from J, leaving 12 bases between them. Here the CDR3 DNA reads TGTGCCAGCAGTTTATGGGCGGGATCTTACAATGAGCAGTTCTTC. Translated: CASSLWAGSYNEQFF.

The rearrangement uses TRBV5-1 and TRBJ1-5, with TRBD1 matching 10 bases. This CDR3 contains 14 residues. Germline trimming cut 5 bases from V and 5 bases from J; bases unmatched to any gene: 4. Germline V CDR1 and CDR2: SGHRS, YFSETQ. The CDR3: CASRPGQGHQPQHF. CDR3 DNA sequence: TGCGCCAGCAGGCCGGGACAGGGGCATCAGCCCCAGCATTTT. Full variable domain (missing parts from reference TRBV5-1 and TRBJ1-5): KAGVTQTPRYLIKTRGQQVTLSCSPISGHRSVSWYQQTPGQGLQFLFEYFSETQRNKGNFPGRFSGRQFSNSRSEMNVSTLELGDSALYLCASRPGQGHQPQHFGDGTRLSIL.

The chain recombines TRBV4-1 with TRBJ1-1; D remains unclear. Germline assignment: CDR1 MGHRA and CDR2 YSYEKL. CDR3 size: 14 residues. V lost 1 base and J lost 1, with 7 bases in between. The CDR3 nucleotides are TGCGCCAGCAGCCAAGTTGGGAAGAACACTGAAGCTTTCTTT. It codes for CASSQVGKNTEAFF.

The CDR3 nucleotides read TGTGCCAGCAGCTTACTAGTCGAGAATGAGCAGTTCTTC. Translating it yields CASSLLVENEQFF. The V and J genes are TRBV7-3 and TRBJ2-1; D remains ambiguous. The CDR3 length is 13 residues. V lost 2 bases to trimming and J lost 7 bases, with 9 bases between them. Germline CDR1 and CDR2: SGHTA and FQGTGA.

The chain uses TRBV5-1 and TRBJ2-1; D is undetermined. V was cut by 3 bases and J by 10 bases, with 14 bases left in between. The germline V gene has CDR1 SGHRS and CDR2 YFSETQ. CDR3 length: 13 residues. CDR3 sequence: CASSSDWADEQFF. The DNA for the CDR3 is TGCGCCAGCAGCTCTGACTGGGCGGACGAGCAGTTCTTC. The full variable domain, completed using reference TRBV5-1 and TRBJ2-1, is KAGVTQTPRYLIKTRGQQVTLSCSPISGHRSVSWYQQTPGQGLQFLFEYFSETQRNKGNFPGRFSGRQFSNSRSEMNVSTLELGDSALYLCASSSDWADEQFFGPGTRLTVL.

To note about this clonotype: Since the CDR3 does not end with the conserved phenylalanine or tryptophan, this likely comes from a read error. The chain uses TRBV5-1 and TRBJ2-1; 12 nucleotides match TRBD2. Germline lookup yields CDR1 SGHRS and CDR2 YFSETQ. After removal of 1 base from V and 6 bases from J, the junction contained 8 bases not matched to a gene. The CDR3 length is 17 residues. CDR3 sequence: CASSLRASGRAGNEQFL. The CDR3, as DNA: TGCGCCAGCAGCTTGAGGGCTAGCGGGAGGGCCGGCAATGAGCAGTTCTTG.